A single T cell receptor (beta chain) is shown here with its context. No antigen is known for it. One base away lies a much larger clone, so this may be a sequencing read error. The data were taken from a study of read filtering for tumor transcriptome and immune sequencing. The CDR3 has 12 amino acids. Trimming left V 6 bases short and J 4 bases short, with 12 bases between. Germline V gene data show CDR1 as DFQATT and CDR2 as SNEGSKA (reference sequence). General study findings and limits: Without single-read clonotypes, shared clonotype proportions correlated more between IR-seq and RNA-seq.

Molecular barcoded adaptors covering alpha/delta and beta/gamma chains were used on roughly 400 ng RNA. TCRdb recomputed calls from the reads with MiXCR, one row per CDR3 protein. The sample lists roughly 41,000 distinct CDR3 sequences, roughly 13% occurring once. Sequencing was performed on a population of CD138-negative cells sorted from bone marrow. The TCR originated in a donor aged 40 or older with multiple myeloma. The chain joins TRBV20-1 to TRBJ1-2; D is undetermined. CDR3 in amino acids: CSARITGYGYTF. CDR3 nucleotide sequence: TGCAGTGCAAGAATAACTGGCTATGGCTACACCTTC.